This TCR beta chain originates from a study of blood T cell repertoires in COVID-19 (dated by TCRdb to about 2020). Regarding the complete study: Samples from collaborators originated in the United States, Italy and Spain and spanned both the acute and convalescent phases of COVID-19. Where HLA class I and class II types were available, the types were taken from metadata supplied by the sample provider, not from assay-based typing. The sample metadata nearly always contained a de-identified subject ID, COVID-19 status, age in years and sex. The samples were drawn from the first 160 participants of the ongoing ImmuneRACE study and from 1,254 subjects provided by 6 global collaborators. Deeply sampled blood TCRbeta repertoires from subjects exposed to, actively infected with, or recovered from COVID-19 were included in the dataset. The prospective study material was composed of cDNA or gDNA derived from T cells, B-cell-depleted T cells, or PBMCs. A freely available public database, intended as a resource for researchers studying the immune response to SARS-CoV-2, is where the repertoires were released. Broad study findings and their caveats: Clinical and demographic metadata were provided uncurated, with the amount varying by source and participant.

One collaborating source in Seattle enrolled patients while the patients were actively infected and followed the patients over time throughout the course of disease. Whole blood was collected in K2EDTA tubes by collaborating institutions according to the institutions' own protocols. For TCRbeta analysis, collaborator samples were shipped as frozen whole blood, as isolated PBMCs, or as DNA extracted from either sample type. The immunoSEQ Assay, a bias-controlled multiplex PCR, was used to amplify TCRbeta CDR3 regions from genomic DNA. As for the authors' bioinformatics: The number of nucleated cells in each sample was estimated from the amplification of reference gene primers within the assay. To quantify the absolute abundance of each unique TCRbeta CDR3 rearrangement, sequence reads were collapsed and filtered. For each sample, productive Simpson clonality was calculated as the square root of Simpson's diversity index across productive rearrangements. TCRdb provides this immuneACCESS table in a form limited to in-frame rearrangements. Some clones are lacking; in checked studies, under half of them reflect an unresolved V gene, and why the rest are absent is not known. V, J and clone size reflect that table, while D and trimming were determined from the DNA. Within this sample are 250,000 to 300,000 clones, with about 90% of them counted one time only. The ten most abundant clones make up approximately 12% of the sample.

The germline V gene specifies MNHEY as CDR1 and SVGAGI as CDR2. Trimming removed 7 bases from V and 4 bases from J, leaving 16 bases between the germline ends. CDR3 length: 14 amino acids, cysteine to phenylalanine. The retained sequence is limited to the CDR3, 42 bases, with the frame set at the first base. About this clone itself: The target of this receptor is not known. Base qualities are not at hand, and no much larger clone is one base apart.

This receptor chain uses TRBV6-5 and TRBJ1-2, with the D segment identity uncertain. The sample consisted of peripheral blood. The clonotype originates from a woman aged 25 to 39 with COVID-19, enrolled during active disease. DNA sequence: TGTGCCAGCACCCAGCCCAGGTCTCTCTATGGCTACACCTTC. Its protein product is CASTQPRSLYGYTF.